These T cell receptor beta chains were read from a single sample in a study of tumor-infiltrating lymphocytes in oesophageal squamous cell carcinoma. MiXCR, run by TCRdb on the PCR reads, gives a single entry per CDR3 protein. The sample consists of about 24,000 distinct CDR3 sequences, about two fifths of them appearing once. The specimen was esophageal tumor tissue. These receptors were obtained from a male donor with esophageal squamous cell carcinoma. The CDR3 runs from the conserved cysteine through the conserved F or W. The D gene is left open where the match is weak. The size field is filled for only some rows; it gives once, few, many or a size class.

abundance,d_gene,v_gene,j_gene,CDR3aa,CDR3nt
many,-,TRBV27,TRBJ1-2,CASSLRGGRGYTF,TGTGCCAGCAGTTTACGAGGAGGGCGGGGCTACACCTTC
-,TRBD2,TRBV19,TRBJ2-1,CASRPTLAGGSWSSYNEQFF,TGTGCCAGTAGACCCACTCTAGCGGGAGGGTCCTGGAGCTCCTACAATGAGCAGTTCTTC
-,TRBD1,TRBV10-3,TRBJ2-3,CARPTGWTDTQYF,TGTGCCAGACCGACAGGGTGGACAGATACGCAGTATTTT
-,TRBD1,TRBV7-2,TRBJ2-1,CASSLKNRGNEQFF,TGTGCCAGCAGTCTGAAAAACAGGGGCAATGAGCAGTTCTTC
-,-,TRBV19,TRBJ2-6,CAGALYHGANVLTF,TGTGCTGGGGCCCTCTATCATGGGGCCAACGTCCTGACTTTC
-,-,TRBV7-8,TRBJ2-3,CASSLEQIGGQTDTQYF,TGTGCCAGCAGCTTAGAACAAATTGGTGGACAAACAGATACGCAGTATTTT
-,TRBD2,TRBV6-6,TRBJ2-1,CASRGLGGYNEQFF,TGTGCCAGCAGGGGACTAGGTGGCTACAATGAGCAGTTCTTC
-,-,TRBV5-4,TRBJ1-2,CASSLFPANYGYTF,TGTGCCAGCAGCTTGTTTCCGGCCAACTATGGCTACACCTTC
-,-,TRBV7-6,TRBJ1-2,CASSLATGALHYGYTF,TGTGCCAGCAGCTTAGCGACAGGAGCACTTCACTATGGCTACACCTTC
once,-,TRBV14,TRBJ2-1,CAISDSHNEQFF,TGTGCCATTTCGGACAGCCACAATGAGCAGTTCTTC
many,-,TRBV7-3,TRBJ2-7,CASSLMPGTRYEQYF,TGTGCCAGCAGCTTAATGCCCGGGACACGCTACGAGCAGTACTTC
-,-,TRBV5-6,TRBJ1-6,CASSLESSSYNSPLHF,TGTGCCAGCAGCTTGGAGAGTAGCTCCTATAATTCACCCCTCCACTTT
once,-,TRBV5-3,TRBJ1-5,CTSSWGPDQPQHF,TGTACCAGCAGCTGGGGGCCCGATCAGCCCCAGCATTTT
-,TRBD1,TRBV7-2,TRBJ2-7,CASSNALLTGVYEQYF,TGTGCCAGCAGCAATGCACTCCTGACAGGGGTGTACGAGCAGTACTTC
-,TRBD2,TRBV7-9,TRBJ2-1,CASSLEWREGEQFF,TGTGCCAGCAGCTTAGAGTGGCGGGAGGGTGAGCAGTTCTTC
-,-,TRBV10-2,TRBJ2-7,CASSESQGWYNEQYF,TGCGCCAGCAGTGAATCGCAGGGATGGTACAATGAGCAGTACTTC
medium-sized,TRBD1,TRBV12-3/TRBV12-4,TRBJ2-5,CASSTTRGQGPETQYF,TGTGCCAGCAGTACTACTCGGGGACAGGGACCCGAGACCCAGTACTTC
medium-sized,TRBD2,TRBV7-9,TRBJ2-1,CASRTSGGSYNEQFF,TGTGCCAGCAGGACTAGCGGGGGATCCTACAATGAGCAGTTCTTC
-,TRBD2,TRBV7-2,TRBJ2-3,CASSRTSGAIDTQYF,TGTGCCAGCAGCCGTACTAGCGGGGCCATTGATACGCAGTATTTT
few,-,TRBV5-5,TRBJ2-7,CASSLEPPWPSPLHF,TGTGCCAGCAGTTTGGAGCCCCCCTGGCCTTCACCCCTCCACTTC
many,TRBD1,TRBV24-1,TRBJ1-1,CATSASDRGLTEAFF,TGTGCCACCAGCGCCTCTGACAGGGGGCTGACTGAAGCTTTCTTT
many,-,TRBV14,TRBJ2-1,CASSRGALEQFF,TGTGCCAGCAGCCGGGGGGCCCTGGAGCAGTTCTTC
-,-,TRBV7-6,TRBJ2-3,CASSLVGASDTQYF,TGTGCCAGCAGCTTAGTGGGGGCGTCAGATACGCAGTATTTT
-,TRBD2,TRBV7-8,TRBJ2-7,CASSLKRDSYEQYF,TGTGCCAGCAGCTTAAAGCGGGATTCCTACGAGCAGTACTTC
-,-,TRBV7-9,TRBJ1-2,CASSPGGEDYGYTF,TGTGCCAGCAGCCCGGGGGGGGAAGACTATGGCTACACCTTC
many,-,TRBV11-2,TRBJ2-2,CASSPWGTNTGELFF,TGTGCCAGCAGCCCCTGGGGGACTAACACCGGGGAGCTGTTTTTT